The 11 T cell receptor beta chains reported below all come from one sample, sequenced in a study of T cell responses to AZD1222 COVID-19 vaccine. The repertoire was sequenced with immunoSEQ multiplex PCR; TCRdb's copy has only in-frame clones and lacks some. The sample holds 150,000 or so clones, about 90% seen once. Sequencing was performed on peripheral blood, taken on day 0 of AZD1222 vaccination. These receptors all come from an adult in good health.

The chain employs TRBV5-4 and TRBJ2-3; D not resolved. CDR1 is SGHNT and CDR2 is YYREEE in the germline V gene (reference sequence). There are 14 residues in the CDR3. The germline V and J ends were trimmed by 4 bases and 6 bases, with 15 bases remaining between them. CDR3 loop: CASSLPTGWDTQYF. In DNA, the CDR3 is TGTGCCAGCAGCCTCCCGACTGGCTGGGATACGCAGTATTTT.

The chain employs TRBV30 and TRBJ1-4; D is possibly TRBD1 (5 bases). The CDR3 contains 12 residues. Germline assignment: CDR1 GTSNPN and CDR2 SVGIG (reference sequence). The ends were cut back, 3 bases at V and 10 bases at J, with 12 bases in the middle. The CDR3 nucleotides are TGTGCCTGGAGACAGGAGTCGGGAAAACTGTTTTTT. Translated, it gives CAWRQESGKLFF.

This chain joins TRBV1 and TRBJ1-3; the tabulated D call, TRBD1, remains unverified against the DNA. TRBV1 is deemed a pseudogene. The CDR3 sequence is 18 residues long. CDR3 sequence reads: CTSSQGSLTGTAGNTIYF. The CDR3 DNA is TGCACCAGCAGCCAAGGTAGTCTTACCGGGACAGCTGGAAACACCATATATTTT.

V and J are TRBV11-1 and TRBJ2-7; 7 nucleotides align to TRBD1. Trimming took 4 bases from V and 2 from J; bases not matched to a gene: 2. The germline V gene encodes CDR1 SGHAT and CDR2 FQDESV (reference sequence). The CDR3 length is 13 residues. The CDR3 loop reads CASSWGQTYEQYF. CDR3 sequence (DNA): TGTGCCAGCAGCTGGGGACAGACCTACGAGCAGTACTTC.

V gene TRBV7-2 combines with J gene TRBJ1-1; D unresolved. The germline gives CDR1 SGHTA, CDR2 FQGNSA. V was shortened by 5 bases and J by 4 bases, with 14 bases between the two germline ends. The CDR3 is 14 amino acids. CDR3 protein: CASSQKGMGTEAFF. CDR3 in DNA: TGTGCCAGCAGCCAGAAAGGGATGGGCACTGAAGCTTTCTTT. Combining the CDR3 with reference TRBV7-2 and TRBJ1-1 gives the whole variable domain GAGVSQSPSNKVTEKGKDVELRCDPISGHTALYWYRQSLGQGLEFLIYFQGNSAPDKSGLPSDRFSAERTGGSVSTLTIQRTQQEDSAVYLCASSQKGMGTEAFFGQGTRLTVV.

The chain has TRBV7-3 and TRBJ2-2; no reliable D call. The CDR3 is 13 amino acids. Germline-derived CDR1 and CDR2 are SGHTA and FQGTGA. V dropped 0 bases and J dropped 6 bases, with 5 bases sitting between them. CDR3 in DNA: TGTGCCAGCAGCTTAACGGTTCCCGGGGAGCTGTTTTTT. This translates into CASSLTVPGELFF.

The chain combines TRBV6-1 with TRBJ1-1; 7 bases are shared with TRBD1. The CDR3 covers 14 residues. With 6 bases clipped from V and 1 base from J, the junction kept 5 bases outside the gene matches. Germline CDR1 MNHNS, CDR2 SASEGT. Here the CDR3 DNA reads TGTGCCAGCAGCCTAGGACAGGAGAACACTGAAGCTTTCTTT. It encodes CASSLGQENTEAFF.

This chain uses TRBV4-1 with TRBJ2-5; TRBD2 aligns across 8 bases. The CDR3 extends over 15 amino acids. Germline CDR1 MGHRA, CDR2 YSYEKL. Trimming took 3 bases from V and 2 from J; bases not matched to a gene: 5. The CDR3 spells CASSQEIAGQETQYF. Here the CDR3 DNA reads TGCGCCAGCAGCCAGGAAATAGCGGGACAAGAGACCCAGTACTTC.

This rearrangement joins TRBV24-1 to TRBJ1-2, with D uncertain. V lost 6 bases to trimming and J lost 8 bases, with 9 bases between them. The CDR3 has 11 amino acids. Germline V gene sequence: CDR1 KGHDR, CDR2 SFDVKD. DNA of the CDR3: TGTGCCACCAGTTATGCTGGAGGCTACACCTTC. The encoded protein is CATSYAGGYTF.

The chain employs TRBV12-3 or TRBV12-4 and TRBJ1-2, with D uncertain. V lost 3 bases to trimming and J lost 8 bases, with 10 bases between them. The CDR3 has 12 amino acids. The DNA of the CDR3 is TGTGCCAGCAGTTTCGATCTTAGGGGCTACACCTTC. This codes for CASSFDLRGYTF.

The chain has TRBV27 and TRBJ2-3; D may be TRBD1 or TRBD2 (6 bases each). Between the trimmed V and J ends, which lost 5 bases and 3 bases, there was a span of 21 bases. This CDR3 contains 17 residues. The germline V gene encodes CDR1 MNHEY and CDR2 SMNVEV (reference sequence). The CDR3 DNA is TGTGCCAGCAGTCGCCATAGGGGGGCAGGAGGAACAGATACGCAGTATTTT. Encoded protein: CASSRHRGAGGTDTQYF.